The subject of this entry is one TCR beta chain. Its antigen is as yet unknown. V lost 1 base, J lost 0 bases, and 15 bases lay in between. The CDR3 is 18 amino acids. Germline values: CDR1 KGHSH, CDR2 LQKENI. This sample is part of a study of T cell responses to AZD1222 COVID-19 vaccine. Study-level background: Whether given at about 4 or about 12 weeks, second doses were pooled. The study, taken as a whole, reports: In a largely white British group with more females than males, clonal diversity was possibly underestimated. The study identified only five to seven AZD1222 recipients as seropositive at baseline.

TCRdb's copy holds only in-frame clones and misses some; the assay was immunoSEQ multiplex PCR. The sample contains 150,000 to 200,000 clones, 92% of which appear only once. The rearrangement joins TRBV18 to TRBJ1-4; weak D call: TRBD1 (5 bases). This clonotype was obtained from an adult in good health. Material: peripheral blood, obtained on day 0 of AZD1222 vaccination. The CDR3 DNA is TGTGCCAGCTCACCACAAAATCTCGGGGCTGCAACTAATGAAAAACTGTTTTTT. As protein: CASSPQNLGAATNEKLFF.